The text below deals with one T cell receptor (beta chain). The total RNA was obtained from whole blood that was not fractionated. These data are taken from a study of human T cells and chemical hapten exposure. Germline V CDR1 and CDR2: LNHNV, YYDKDF (reference sequence). This CDR3 is built from 16 residues. Trimming took off 5 bases at V and 3 bases at J, with 16 bases between the two ends. Individual cDNA molecules in this library carried unique molecular identifiers. A single record per CDR3 protein comes from TCRdb applying MiXCR to the 5' RACE reads. The table shows 65,000 to 95,000 distinct CDR3 sequences, with about 8.4% occurring only once.

The TCR comes from a male donor in good health. J is TRBJ2-2 and V is TRBV15; D is perhaps TRBD1 or TRBD2 (6 bases each). CDR3 sequence: CATSWGVGGDTGELFF. CDR3 bases: TGTGCCACCAGCTGGGGGGTTGGGGGCGACACCGGGGAGCTGTTTTTT.